One sample yielded the 10 T cell receptor beta chains listed below, sequenced in a study of CD8 T cells in ankylosing spondylitis. TCRdb reprocessed the 5' RACE reads with MiXCR, giving one entry per CDR3 protein. The table has some 200,000 distinct CDR3 sequences, more than 10% seen once; the top ten hold approximately 17%. Sequencing input: blood, either unsorted or a sorted T cell fraction (not recorded which). These receptors came from a male donor with ankylosing spondylitis or in good health (not recorded which).

This clonotype was picked up a small number of times. The rearrangement links TRBV10-3 to TRBJ1-4; no clear D gene. The germline V gene encodes CDR1 ENHRY and CDR2 SYGVKD. The CDR3 is 12 residues long. Deletions cut 0 bases from V and 7 bases from J, with 3 bases between. The CDR3 is CAISESREKLFF. The CDR3 coding sequence is TGTGCCATCAGTGAGTCTCGTGAAAAACTGTTTTTT.

The chain employs TRBV7-9 and TRBJ2-4; D is perhaps TRBD1 (5 bases). The CDR3 is 14 amino acids. Germline V gene sequence: CDR1 SEHNR, CDR2 FQNEAQ (reference sequence). With 4 bases removed from V and 0 bases from J, the gap between germline ends came to 7 bases. CDR3 DNA sequence: TGTGCCAGCAGCTCAGGGATAGCCAAAAACATTCAGTACTTC. Translation gives CASSSGIAKNIQYF. The variable domain in full, with the rest retrieved from reference TRBV7-9 and TRBJ2-4, is DTGVSQNPRHKITKRGQNVTFRCDPISEHNRLYWYRQTLGQGPEFLTYFQNEAQLEKSRLLSDRFSAERPKGSFSTLEIQRTEQGDSAMYLCASSSGIAKNIQYFGAGTRLSVL.

This clonotype came up a few times. The genes are TRBV2 and TRBJ2-7; 8 nucleotides agree with TRBD1. The CDR3 is 14 residues long. Germline V lookup: CDR1 SNHLY, CDR2 FYNNEI. V was pared by 1 base and J by 5 bases, with 4 bases of the junction left unmatched. Written as DNA, the CDR3 is TGTGCCAGCAGTGAAGGGACAGGGAAGAACGAGCAGTACTTC. Translating gives CASSEGTGKNEQYF.

V is TRBV7-9 and J is TRBJ2-2, with D perhaps matching TRBD1 (5 bases). CDR1 and CDR2 from the germline V gene are SEHNR and FQNEAQ (reference sequence). The CDR3 consists of 13 residues. The V gene lost 1 base and the J gene lost 7 bases, with 7 bases spanning the gap. The DNA for the CDR3 is TGTGCCAGCAGCTTAGGGGGCCGCGGGGAGCTGTTTTTT. Translation gives CASSLGGRGELFF.

The chain joins TRBV25-1 to TRBJ2-1; maybe TRBD2 (6 bases). V was pared by 10 bases and J by 8 bases, with 18 bases between. Germline V lookup: CDR1 MGHDK, CDR2 SYGVNS. The CDR3 consists of 13 residues. Written as DNA, the CDR3 is TGTGCCATCTCAGGGATAGCGGAAGATGAGCAGTTCTTC. It is translated as CAISGIAEDEQFF.

The V and J genes are TRBV5-1 and TRBJ2-4, with 15 bases identical to TRBD2. The CDR3 totals 17 residues. With V trimmed by 5 bases and J by 5 bases, 8 bases remained unmatched. Germline V CDR1 and CDR2: SGHRS, YFSETQ. The CDR3 DNA follows: TGCGCCAGCAGTTACGGACTAGCGGGAGGGCTTGAAAACATTCAGTACTTC. This codes for CASSYGLAGGLENIQYF. The full variable domain, its missing parts supplied by reference TRBV5-1 and TRBJ2-4, is KAGVTQTPRYLIKTRGQQVTLSCSPISGHRSVSWYQQTPGQGLQFLFEYFSETQRNKGNFPGRFSGRQFSNSRSEMNVSTLELGDSALYLCASSYGLAGGLENIQYFGAGTRLSVL.

This chain uses TRBV19 with TRBJ2-1; 9 bases are a match to TRBD2. The V segment lost 9 bases and the J segment 1 base; nucleotides outside the gene matches: 7. This CDR3 has 15 residues. The V gene's germline CDR1 is LNHDA and CDR2 SQIVND (reference sequence). CDR3 in amino acids: CASAQTSGSYNEQFF. DNA of the CDR3: TGTGCCAGCGCCCAAACTAGCGGGTCCTACAATGAGCAGTTCTTC.

V gene TRBV2 combines with J gene TRBJ2-7; 10 nucleotides agree with TRBD1. CDR3 length: 16 amino acids. The germline V gene has CDR1 SNHLY and CDR2 FYNNEI. Unmatched junction bases numbered 7, after V lost 5 bases and J lost 0 bases. CDR3: CASSPRDRGFSYEQYF. The CDR3 nucleotides read TGTGCCAGCAGTCCCCGGGACAGGGGATTCTCCTACGAGCAGTACTTC.

The V and J genes are TRBV27 and TRBJ2-5, with a possible D match to TRBD1 (5 bases). CDR1 is MNHEY and CDR2 is SMNVEV in the germline V gene (reference sequence). This CDR3 has 14 amino acids. V lost 0 bases and J lost 4, with 9 bases in between. The CDR3 loop reads CASSLSRQGETQYF. CDR3 in DNA: TGTGCCAGCAGTTTATCGCGGCAGGGAGAGACCCAGTACTTC.

This clonotype was observed a few times. The chain employs TRBV11-2 and TRBJ2-7; D call uncertain. V was pared by 5 bases and J by 12 bases, with 11 bases between. Germline V gene lookup returns CDR1 SGHAT and CDR2 FQNNGV. The CDR3 contains 10 residues. The CDR3 sequence is CASSAGPLYF. The CDR3 coding sequence is TGTGCCAGCAGCGCCGGGCCACTGTACTTC.